The sequence of this T cell receptor beta chain was determined in a study of early T cells in non-severe SARS-CoV-2 infection. Study background: The study sequenced bulk RNA from unsorted whole blood, with chains unpaired.

The CDR3 consists of 10 residues. Germline CDR1 is SQVTM and CDR2 is ANQGSEA. V shed 3 bases and J shed 1 base, with 0 bases lying between them. Individual cDNA molecules carried attached unique molecular identifiers. TCRdb reanalysed the 5' RACE reads using MiXCR and keeps one entry per CDR3 protein. The sample lists approximately 35,000 distinct CDR3 sequences, roughly 4.2% occurring once. Study-level results: Matching against VDJdb likely underestimated virus-specific expansions, favoring anti-spike CD8.

This clonotype was recorded at least ten times. No antigen is known for it. The receptor's source is an adult who was a healthcare worker with PCR-confirmed SARS-CoV-2 infection or an uninfected control (not recorded which). J is TRBJ2-5 and V is TRBV29-1; D remains ambiguous. The specimen was whole blood. CDR3 bases: TGCAGCGTTGACCAAGAGACCCAGTACTTC. Protein product: CSVDQETQYF.